A selection of T cell receptor beta chains follows, all from one sample in a study of shared clonotypes between healthy human individuals. Data came from immunoSEQ multiplex PCR; TCRdb stores just in-frame clones and leaves some out. The sample carries hundreds of thousands of clones, about 96% recorded once. Sequencing was performed on naive CD4+ T cells sorted from blood. These receptors were obtained from a woman in her twenties or thirties in good health. Both conserved end residues are part of each CDR3.

v_call,cdr3_length,j_call,cdr3_aa
TRBV12-5,14,TRBJ1-2,CASGLETGTDLYTF
TRBV7-8,21,TRBJ2-7,CASSLVRRGVARRKSSYEQYF
TRBV2,14,TRBJ1-5,CASSDRVRNQPQHF
TRBV6-5,13,TRBJ1-1,CASKLNQGTEAFF
TRBV7-8,16,TRBJ2-3,CASSFYGRTSTDTQYF
TRBV10-3,16,TRBJ2-7,CAISARGGVSAYEQYF
TRBV28,14,TRBJ1-5,CASSFDLRNQPQHF
TRBV7-1,15,TRBJ2-3,CASSRGSYYTDTQYF
TRBV27,13,TRBJ2-7,CASWGQGTYEQYF
TRBV14,16,TRBJ1-2,CASSQDRVPARYGYTF
TRBV2,14,TRBJ2-7,CASSRDRSSYEQYF
TRBV7-9,15,TRBJ2-7,CASSLGTSGRGEQYF
TRBV28,17,TRBJ1-2,CASSLVYGTLKSGGYTF
TRBV10-1,18,TRBJ2-1,CASSESLGAAHSPGEQFF
TRBV6-5,15,TRBJ1-3,CASSYSLGTGNTIYF
TRBV7-7,13,TRBJ2-3,CASGTGAGGTQYF
TRBV29-1,14,TRBJ1-1,CSVEGRGLGTEAFF
TRBV11-1,16,TRBJ2-3,CASSERQGGNPGQRYF
TRBV27,14,TRBJ2-5,CASARGQQQETQYF
TRBV28,16,TRBJ1-5,CASSIPGIGGNQPQHF
TRBV7-8,15,TRBJ2-7,CASSLSTPGPYEQYF
TRBV5-1,11,.,CASSLDYEQYF
TRBV6-5,14,TRBJ1-1,CASSYSSPAREAFF
TRBV15,16,TRBJ2-2,CATSRGGYRGTGELFF
TRBV5-1,15,TRBJ2-6,CASSETRAGANVLTF
TRBV5-4,15,TRBJ2-5,CASSLDRGNAETQYF
TRBV5-6,14,TRBJ2-7,CASSLYMGSDEQYF
TRBV5-1,14,TRBJ1-1,CASSLAFPPAEAFF
TRBV10-3,13,TRBJ2-3,CAISGQGTDTQYF
TRBV7-6,17,TRBJ2-5,CASSLEAAGAAGETQYF
TRBV7-3,14,TRBJ2-7,CASSLTGGAYEQYF
TRBV12-5,14,TRBJ1-2,CASGTGGWNYGYTF
TRBV11-1,13,TRBJ2-5,CASSPGVEETQYF
TRBV4-1,14,TRBJ2-5,CASSQTLAGETQYF
TRBV2,15,TRBJ2-7,CASKWGDSQLMEQYF
TRBV28,16,TRBJ1-3,CASRRITQGSGNTIYF
TRBV23-1,15,TRBJ2-3,CASTPGGPSTDTQYF